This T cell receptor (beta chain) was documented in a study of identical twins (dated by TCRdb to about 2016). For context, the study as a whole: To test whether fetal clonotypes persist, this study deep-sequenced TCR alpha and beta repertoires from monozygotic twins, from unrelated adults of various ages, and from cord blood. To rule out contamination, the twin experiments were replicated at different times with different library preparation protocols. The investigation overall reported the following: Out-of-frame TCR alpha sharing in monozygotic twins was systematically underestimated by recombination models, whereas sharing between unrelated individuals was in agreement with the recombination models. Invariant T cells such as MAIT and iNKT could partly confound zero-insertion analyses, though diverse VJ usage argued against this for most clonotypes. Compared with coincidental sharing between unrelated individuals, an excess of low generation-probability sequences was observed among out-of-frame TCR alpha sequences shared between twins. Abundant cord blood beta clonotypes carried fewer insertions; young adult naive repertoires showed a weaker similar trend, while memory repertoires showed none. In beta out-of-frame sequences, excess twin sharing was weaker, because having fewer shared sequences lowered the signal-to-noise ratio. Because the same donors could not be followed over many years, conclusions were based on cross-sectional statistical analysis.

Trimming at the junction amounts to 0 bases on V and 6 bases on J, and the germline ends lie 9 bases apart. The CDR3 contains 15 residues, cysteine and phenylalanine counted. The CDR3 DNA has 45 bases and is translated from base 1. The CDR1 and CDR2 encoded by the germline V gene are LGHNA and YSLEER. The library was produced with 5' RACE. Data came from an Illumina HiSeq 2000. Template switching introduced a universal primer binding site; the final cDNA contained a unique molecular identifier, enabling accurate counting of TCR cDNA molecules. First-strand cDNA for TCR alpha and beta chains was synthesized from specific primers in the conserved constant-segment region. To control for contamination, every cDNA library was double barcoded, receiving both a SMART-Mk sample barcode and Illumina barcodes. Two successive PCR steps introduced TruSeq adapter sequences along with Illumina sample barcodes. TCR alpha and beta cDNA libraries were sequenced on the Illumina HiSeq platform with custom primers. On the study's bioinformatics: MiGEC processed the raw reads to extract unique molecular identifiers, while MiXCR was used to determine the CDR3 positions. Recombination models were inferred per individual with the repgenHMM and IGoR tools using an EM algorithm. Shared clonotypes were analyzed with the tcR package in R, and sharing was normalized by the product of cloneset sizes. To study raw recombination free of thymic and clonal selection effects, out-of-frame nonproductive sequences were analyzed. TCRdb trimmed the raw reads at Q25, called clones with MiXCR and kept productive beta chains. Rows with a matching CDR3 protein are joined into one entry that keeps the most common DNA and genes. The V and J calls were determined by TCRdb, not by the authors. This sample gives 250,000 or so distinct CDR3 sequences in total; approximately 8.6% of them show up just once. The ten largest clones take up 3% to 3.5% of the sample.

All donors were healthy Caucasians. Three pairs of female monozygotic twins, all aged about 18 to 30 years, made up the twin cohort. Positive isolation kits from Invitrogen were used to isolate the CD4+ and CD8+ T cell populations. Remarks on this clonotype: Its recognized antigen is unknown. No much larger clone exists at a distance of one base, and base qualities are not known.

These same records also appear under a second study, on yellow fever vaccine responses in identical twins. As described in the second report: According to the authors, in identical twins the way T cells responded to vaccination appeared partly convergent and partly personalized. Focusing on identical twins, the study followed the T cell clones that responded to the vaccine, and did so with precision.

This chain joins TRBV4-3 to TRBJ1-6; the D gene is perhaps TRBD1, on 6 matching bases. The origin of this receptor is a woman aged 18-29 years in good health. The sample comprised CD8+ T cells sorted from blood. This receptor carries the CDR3 CASSQDQGSNSPLHF. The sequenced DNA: TGCGCCAGCAGCCAAGATCAGGGGAGTAATTCACCCCTCCACTTT.